The 27 T cell receptor beta chains listed next were all sequenced from one sample in a study of lymphopenia after photon versus proton radiotherapy. Generated by immunoSEQ multiplex PCR, the TCRdb table keeps only in-frame clones and is missing some. The sample consists of 160,000 or so clones, around 85% of them appearing once. The sample here was peripheral blood, taken from a patient treated with photon-based radiotherapy. Receptors originate from a man aged 45-60 years with gastric cancer.

This chain uses TRBV6-5 with TRBJ2-1; D is possibly TRBD2 (5 bases). V lost 7 bases to trimming and J lost 4 bases, with 14 bases between them. Germline lookup yields CDR1 MNHEY and CDR2 SVGAGI. This CDR3 is built from 14 residues. This chain's CDR3 is CASTKGASYNEQFF. CDR3 coding DNA: TGTGCCAGCACCAAGGGAGCATCTTACAATGAGCAGTTCTTC.

This chain joins TRBV6-1 and TRBJ1-4, with 8 bases that match TRBD1. The CDR3 has 14 amino acids. Germline trimming cut 6 bases from V and 7 bases from J; bases unmatched to any gene: 7. CDR1 and CDR2 from the germline V gene are MNHNS and SASEGT. CDR3 loop: CASRLTGATEKLFF. CDR3 in DNA: TGTGCCAGCAGATTGACAGGGGCGACTGAAAAACTGTTTTTT.

The gene calls are TRBV18 and TRBJ1-3, with D perhaps TRBD1 (5 bases). V gave up 3 bases and J gave up 0 bases, with 15 bases separating them. The CDR3 has 17 amino acids. Germline V CDR1 and CDR2: KGHSH, LQKENI. The CDR3 reads CASSPTGVTVSGNTIYF. The CDR3, as DNA: TGTGCCAGCTCACCGACGGGCGTGACAGTCTCTGGAAACACCATATATTTT.

The V gene is TRBV5-5, the J gene TRBJ1-5; 7 bases agree with TRBD1. Germline V gene lookup returns CDR1 SGHKS and CDR2 YYEKEE (reference sequence). The junction had 11 bases not matched to a gene; V was cut back by 0 bases and J by 2 bases. This CDR3 has 18 amino acids. Here the CDR3 reads CASSLGGTDLGGNQPQHF. Written as DNA, the CDR3 is TGTGCCAGCAGCTTGGGTGGGACAGATTTAGGGGGCAATCAGCCCCAGCATTTT.

The chain couples TRBV2 to TRBJ2-1; D remains ambiguous. Germline V gene data show CDR1 as SNHLY and CDR2 as FYNNEI. The CDR3 runs 16 residues. V lost 4 bases, J lost 1 base, and 14 bases lay in between. CDR3 coding DNA: TGTGCCAGCAGTGGGATTACAGTGCTTTCCTACAATGAGCAGTTCTTC. This translates into CASSGITVLSYNEQFF.

The genes are TRBV19 and TRBJ2-7; tentatively, D is TRBD2 (6 bases). Trimming removed 5 bases from V and 7 bases from J, with 18 bases in between. Germline V CDR1 and CDR2: LNHDA, SQIVND (reference sequence). The CDR3 contains 14 residues. CDR3 region: CASSGDRETGEQYF. In DNA, the CDR3 is TGTGCCAGTAGTGGGGACCGGGAGACTGGAGAGCAGTACTTC.

This clone was seen just once. The V call is TRBV7-2, the J call TRBJ1-2; maybe TRBD1 (6 bases). Per germline, CDR1 SGHTA and CDR2 FQGNSA. The CDR3 extends over 13 amino acids. V lost 1 base to trimming and J lost 7 bases, with 10 bases between them. This CDR3 is CASSLDREGGYTF. CDR3 nucleotides: TGTGCCAGCAGCTTAGACAGGGAAGGTGGCTACACCTTC.

The chain combines TRBV30 with TRBJ2-1; the D is unclear. Deletions cut 3 bases from V and 0 bases from J, with 9 bases between. Per germline, CDR1 GTSNPN and CDR2 SVGIG (reference sequence). The CDR3 covers 14 residues. Written as DNA, the CDR3 is TGTGCCTGGAGCCCCGCGGCCTCCTACAATGAGCAGTTCTTC. Its protein is CAWSPAASYNEQFF. The variable domain in full, with the rest retrieved from reference TRBV30 and TRBJ2-1, is SQTIHQWPATLVQPVGSPLSLECTVEGTSNPNLYWYRQAAGRGLQLLFYSVGIGQISSEVPQNLSASRPQDRQFILSSKKLLLSDSGFYLCAWSPAASYNEQFFGPGTRLTVL.

The CDR3 bases are TGTGCCAGCAGTGAAGGTAAACATACTGAAGCTTTCTTT. It codes for CASSEGKHTEAFF. This chain links TRBV2 with TRBJ1-1, with D unclear. Germline V lookup: CDR1 SNHLY, CDR2 FYNNEI. The V end lost 1 base, the J end lost 5 bases, and 8 bases lay between the germline ends. The CDR3 is made up of 13 amino acids. Variable domain in full (rest from reference TRBV2 and TRBJ1-1): EPEVTQTPSHQVTQMGQEVILRCVPISNHLYFYWYRQILGQKVEFLVSFYNNEISEKSEIFDDQFSVERPDGSNFTLKIRSTKLEDSAMYFCASSEGKHTEAFFGQGTRLTVV.

The V call is TRBV27, the J call TRBJ2-5; 8 bases agree with TRBD2. This CDR3 is 18 amino acids long. With V trimmed by 4 bases and J by 3 bases, 16 bases remained unmatched. In germline, CDR1 is MNHEY, CDR2 SMNVEV (reference sequence). The CDR3 region has the DNA TGTGCCAGCAGTTCTCAAGTCCGGGCGGGACTAGGAGAAGAGACCCAGTACTTC. Translating it yields CASSSQVRAGLGEETQYF.

This chain links TRBV7-3 with TRBJ2-7, with TRBD2 identical over 8 bases. Germline values: CDR1 SGHTA, CDR2 FQGTGA. V shed 3 bases, J shed 4 bases, and the junction held 5 bases outside the gene matches. The CDR3 is 14 amino acids. Here the CDR3 DNA reads TGTGCCAGCAGCTTGAGTAGCGGGAATTACGAGCAGTACTTC. Its translation: CASSLSSGNYEQYF.

This clone was seen more than once but under ten times. V is TRBV11-2 and J is TRBJ1-2; no clear D. CDR1 is SGHAT, CDR2 FQNNGV, per germline. Trimming stripped 2 bases from V and 0 bases from J, with 13 bases between. The CDR3 contains 16 residues. The DNA of the CDR3 is TGTGCCAGCAGCTTAACTAGGCAGCCGGCTAACTATGGCTACACCTTC. This encodes CASSLTRQPANYGYTF.

This clone was recorded only once. The rearrangement joins TRBV30 to TRBJ1-2; TRBD1 matches at 10 bases. V dropped 6 bases and J dropped 5; count of bases not matched to a gene: 3. CDR3 length: 12 residues. Germline V CDR1 and CDR2: GTSNPN, SVGIG (reference sequence). The CDR3 region has the DNA TGTGCCTGTGGGGACAGGGGTTATGGCTACACCTTC. Residues: CACGDRGYGYTF. Using reference TRBV30 and TRBJ1-2 for the parts outside the CDR3, the full variable domain is SQTIHQWPATLVQPVGSPLSLECTVEGTSNPNLYWYRQAAGRGLQLLFYSVGIGQISSEVPQNLSASRPQDRQFILSSKKLLLSDSGFYLCACGDRGYGYTFGSGTRLTVV.

The chain carries TRBV19 and TRBJ1-1; a weak D match, TRBD1 (5 bases). Germline assignment: CDR1 LNHDA and CDR2 SQIVND (reference sequence). The CDR3 extends over 14 amino acids. Trimming removed 7 bases from V and 0 bases from J, with 12 bases in between. CDR3 sequence reads: CASTLGHMNTEAFF. CDR3 DNA: TGTGCCAGTACCCTAGGACACATGAACACTGAAGCTTTCTTT.

This chain links TRBV11-2 with TRBJ2-7, with 9 bases lining up with TRBD1. Germline CDR1 and CDR2: SGHAT and FQNNGV. With 4 bases clipped from V and 5 bases from J, the junction kept 3 bases outside the gene matches. The CDR3 runs 13 residues. CDR3 bases: TGTGCCAGCAGCTGGGGACAGGGAGACGAGCAGTACTTC. Its translation: CASSWGQGDEQYF.

About this clone: Its ends do not fully match the called genes, so a read error is possible. J is TRBJ2-2 and V is TRBV2; 7 bases are a match to TRBD2. This CDR3 region has 17 residues. Germline CDR1 reads SNHLY; CDR2 reads FYNNEI. CDR3 DNA: TGTGCCAGCAGAGAAGGCTGGGCTAGCGGGAACACCGGGGAGCTGTTTTTT. Its translation: CASREGWASGNTGELFF.

This clone was picked up one time. V usage is TRBV28 and J usage is TRBJ1-2; D perhaps matches TRBD1 (5 bases). The CDR3 totals 13 residues. With 5 bases removed from V and 1 base from J, the gap between germline ends came to 8 bases. CDR1 MDHEN and CDR2 SYDVKM come from the germline V gene. The CDR3 is CASSRRDNYGYTF. CDR3 bases: TGTGCCAGCAGTCGCAGGGATAACTATGGCTACACCTTC.

V and J are TRBV5-1 and TRBJ2-3, with 10 bases fitting TRBD2. The V and J ends lost 1 base and 2 bases, in that order; junction bases with no gene match: 10. Germline CDR1 reads SGHRS; CDR2 reads YFSETQ. The CDR3 sequence is 18 residues long. In nucleotides, the CDR3 is TGCGCCAGCAGCTTGAGGCGACTAGCGGGTTCTACCACAGATACGCAGTATTTT. This encodes CASSLRRLAGSTTDTQYF. Full variable domain (missing parts from reference TRBV5-1 and TRBJ2-3): KAGVTQTPRYLIKTRGQQVTLSCSPISGHRSVSWYQQTPGQGLQFLFEYFSETQRNKGNFPGRFSGRQFSNSRSEMNVSTLELGDSALYLCASSLRRLAGSTTDTQYFGPGTRLTVL.

The chain couples TRBV18 to TRBJ2-3, with 15 positions matching TRBD2. Germline trimming cut 3 bases from V and 2 bases from J; bases unmatched to any gene: 6. The germline V gene encodes CDR1 KGHSH and CDR2 LQKENI. This CDR3 has 18 amino acids. This CDR3 reads CASSPVGLAGGSTDTQYF. The DNA of the CDR3 is TGTGCCAGCTCACCCGTGGGACTAGCGGGAGGATCCACAGATACGCAGTATTTT.

The chain links TRBV6-4 to TRBJ1-1; 8 positions agree with TRBD1. Trimming removed 2 bases from V and 0 bases from J; junction bases left unmatched: 11. Per germline, CDR1 MRHNA and CDR2 SNTAGT. This CDR3 contains 18 residues. CDR3 nucleotides: TGTGCCAGCAGTGACGTTTCGGGACAGGATTGTATGAACACTGAAGCTTTCTTT. Translation gives CASSDVSGQDCMNTEAFF.

This clone came up a few times. The chain has TRBV19 and TRBJ2-1, with 8 bases lining up with TRBD2. CDR1 is LNHDA, CDR2 SQIVND, per germline (reference sequence). The junction had 6 bases not matched to a gene; V was cut back by 5 bases and J by 6 bases. The CDR3 has 14 amino acids. The CDR3 loop is CASSGLAGFNEQFF. The CDR3 bases are TGTGCCAGTAGTGGCCTAGCGGGTTTCAATGAGCAGTTCTTC.

The genes are TRBV6-5 and TRBJ2-1, with D perhaps TRBD2 (5 bases). There are 12 residues in the CDR3. V lost 4 bases to trimming and J lost 9 bases, with 10 bases between them. Per germline, CDR1 MNHEY and CDR2 SVGAGI. CDR3 in DNA: TGTGCCAGCAGTTCCGGGGTGGGTGAGCAGTTCTTC. Translation: CASSSGVGEQFF.

The chain joins TRBV29-1 to TRBJ2-1, with D perhaps matching TRBD1 (6 bases). There are 14 residues in the CDR3. The germline CDR1 and CDR2 sequences are SQVTM and ANQGSEA. V shed 2 bases and J shed 2 bases, with 10 bases lying between them. This chain's CDR3 is CSVEKGVAYNEQFF. CDR3 in DNA: TGCAGCGTTGAAAAGGGGGTAGCCTACAATGAGCAGTTCTTC.

J is TRBJ1-2 and V is TRBV6-5; 10 bases are shared with TRBD1. The CDR3 runs to 15 residues. V shed 6 bases, J shed 3 bases, and the junction held 7 bases outside the gene matches. The germline CDR1 and CDR2 sequences are MNHEY and SVGAGI. CDR3: CASSKRTGGHYGYTF. The CDR3 DNA is TGTGCCAGCAGCAAGCGGACAGGGGGACACTATGGCTACACCTTC.

The gene calls are TRBV5-6 and TRBJ2-2; D gene unclear. Germline V gives CDR1 SGHDT, CDR2 YYEEEE. The V end lost 4 bases, the J end lost 0 bases, and 7 bases lay between the germline ends. This CDR3 spans 14 amino acids. The CDR3 spells CASSGQTNTGELFF. The CDR3 region has the DNA TGTGCCAGCAGCGGCCAGACGAACACCGGGGAGCTGTTTTTT.

The V and J genes are TRBV7-2 and TRBJ2-2; D uncertain. The CDR3 covers 12 residues. Germline V CDR1 and CDR2: SGHTA, FQGNSA. Trimming took off 5 bases at V and 6 bases at J, with 7 bases between the two ends. CDR3 sequence (DNA): TGTGCCAGCAGCGCCCGGGCCGGGGAGCTGTTTTTT. It translates to CASSARAGELFF.

The rearrangement uses TRBV11-2 and TRBJ2-2; 7 nucleotides align to TRBD2. This CDR3 region has 15 residues. Germline V gene lookup returns CDR1 SGHAT and CDR2 FQNNGV. J gave up 4 bases and V 3 bases, and 5 bases lay outside the gene matches. In DNA form, the CDR3 reads TGTGCCAGCAGCTTTGGCGGGAGAATCACCGGGGAGCTGTTTTTT. Its translation: CASSFGGRITGELFF.